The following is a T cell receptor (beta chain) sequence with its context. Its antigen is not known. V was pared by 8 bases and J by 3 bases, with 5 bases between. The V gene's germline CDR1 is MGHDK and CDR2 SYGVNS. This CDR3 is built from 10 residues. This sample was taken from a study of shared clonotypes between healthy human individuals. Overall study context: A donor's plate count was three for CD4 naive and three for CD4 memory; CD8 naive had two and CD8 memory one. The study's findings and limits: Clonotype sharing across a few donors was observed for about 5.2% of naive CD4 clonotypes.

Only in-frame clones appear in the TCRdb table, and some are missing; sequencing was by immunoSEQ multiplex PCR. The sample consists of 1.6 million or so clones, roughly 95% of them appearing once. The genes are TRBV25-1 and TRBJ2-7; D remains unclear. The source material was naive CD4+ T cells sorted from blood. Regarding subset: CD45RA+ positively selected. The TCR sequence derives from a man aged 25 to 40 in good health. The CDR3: CASGVYEQYF. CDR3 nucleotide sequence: TGTGCCAGCGGTGTCTACGAGCAGTACTTC.